Below, 21 T cell receptor beta chains from the same sample are listed, as sequenced in a study of blood T cell repertoires in COVID-19. Data came from immunoSEQ multiplex PCR; TCRdb stores just in-frame clones and leaves some out. The profile shows 45,000 to 55,000 clones, roughly two thirds of them singletons. The source material was peripheral blood. These receptors were obtained from a woman in her seventies with acute or convalescent COVID-19.

This clone was observed a handful of times. The chain couples TRBV7-2 to TRBJ2-2; D is undetermined. This CDR3 is built from 15 residues. Trimming removed 2 bases at V and 0 bases at J, with 7 bases between. Germline CDR1 is SGHTA and CDR2 is FQGNSA. The CDR3 is CASSLMAANTGELFF. DNA for the CDR3: TGTGCCAGCAGCTTAATGGCAGCGAACACCGGGGAGCTGTTTTTT. Drawing the rest from reference TRBV7-2 and TRBJ2-2, the complete variable domain is GAGVSQSPSNKVTEKGKDVELRCDPISGHTALYWYRQSLGQGLEFLIYFQGNSAPDKSGLPSDRFSAERTGGSVSTLTIQRTQQEDSAVYLCASSLMAANTGELFFGEGSRLTVL.

The CDR3 spells CASSDSRDRIDEQFF. CDR3 DNA: TGTGCCAGCAGTGACTCGCGCGACAGAATAGATGAGCAGTTCTTC. The chain joins TRBV6-4 to TRBJ2-1, with TRBD1 as a possible D gene (5 bases). CDR1 is MRHNA and CDR2 is SNTAGT in the germline V gene. The CDR3 length is 15 residues. The ends were cut back, 0 bases at V and 8 bases at J, with 14 bases in the middle.

The chain employs TRBV7-2 and TRBJ2-5; D may be TRBD1 (6 bases). CDR1 and CDR2 from the germline V gene are SGHTA and FQGNSA. The CDR3 contains 13 residues. Trimming shortened V by 5 bases and J by 3 bases, and 10 bases separated the two germline ends. CDR3 bases: TGTGCCAGCAGCCCATGGACAGAAGAGACCCAGTACTTC. It codes for CASSPWTEETQYF.

This sequence joins TRBV7-2 and TRBJ2-1, with 8 nucleotides matching TRBD2. Germline assignment: CDR1 SGHTA and CDR2 FQGNSA. CDR3 length: 12 amino acids. The J segment lost 16 bases and the V segment lost 2 bases, leaving 7 bases of the junction unmatched. In DNA, the CDR3 is TGTGCCAGCAGCTTATCTGGGACTAGGTATTTCTTC. Translation: CASSLSGTRYFF. The variable domain in full, with the rest retrieved from reference TRBV7-2 and TRBJ2-1, is GAGVSQSPSNKVTEKGKDVELRCDPISGHTALYWYRQSLGQGLEFLIYFQGNSAPDKSGLPSDRFSAERTGGSVSTLTIQRTQQEDSAVYLCASSLSGTRYFFGPGTRLTVL.

V usage is TRBV5-1 and J usage is TRBJ2-2; possible D gene TRBD1, 5 bases. Germline V gives CDR1 SGHRS, CDR2 YFSETQ. The CDR3 runs 15 residues. V lost 0 bases, J lost 5 bases, and 11 bases lay in between. CDR3 in DNA: TGCGCCAGCAGCTTGGGACAGATTAGTACCGGGGAGCTGTTTTTT. This codes for CASSLGQISTGELFF.

V gene TRBV4-1 combines with J gene TRBJ2-3, with a possible D match to TRBD2 (5 bases). Germline lookup yields CDR1 MGHRA and CDR2 YSYEKL. Trimming left V 0 bases short and J 4 bases short, with 11 bases between. The CDR3 loop spans 15 amino acids. DNA for the CDR3: TGCGCCAGCAGCCAAGATCAAGCGGACGCAGATACGCAGTATTTT. Translated, it gives CASSQDQADADTQYF.

The chain employs TRBV27 and TRBJ2-7, with D unresolved. The ends were cut back, 8 bases at V and 3 bases at J, with 14 bases in the middle. Germline assignment: CDR1 MNHEY and CDR2 SMNVEV (reference sequence). The CDR3 sequence is 13 residues long. CDR3 region: CASSISRFYEQYF. CDR3 sequence (DNA): TGTGCCAGCTCCATTTCGAGGTTCTACGAGCAGTACTTC.

This chain connects TRBV19 to TRBJ2-7, with 7 bases fitting TRBD1. The CDR3 has 13 residues. J gave up 0 bases and V 5 bases, and 1 base lay outside the gene matches. Germline V CDR1 and CDR2: LNHDA, SQIVND (reference sequence). The CDR3 sequence: CASSWDSSYEQYF. CDR3 bases: TGTGCCAGTAGTTGGGACAGCTCCTACGAGCAGTACTTC.

The rearrangement joins TRBV5-1 to TRBJ2-1; weak D call: TRBD2 (5 bases). The V end lost 4 bases, the J end lost 8 bases, and 25 bases lay between the germline ends. The CDR3 length is 17 residues. CDR1 is SGHRS, CDR2 YFSETQ, per germline. CDR3 sequence (DNA): TGCGCCAGCAGCCCCCGGGGAGTCGGAGGCTCCCGGGATGAGCAGTTCTTC. Amino acids: CASSPRGVGGSRDEQFF. Filled out from reference TRBV5-1 and TRBJ2-1, the complete variable domain reads KAGVTQTPRYLIKTRGQQVTLSCSPISGHRSVSWYQQTPGQGLQFLFEYFSETQRNKGNFPGRFSGRQFSNSRSEMNVSTLELGDSALYLCASSPRGVGGSRDEQFFGPGTRLTVL.

This clone turned up a few times. This chain uses TRBV28 with TRBJ2-1; D might be TRBD1 (5 bases). Trimming shortened V by 6 bases and J by 5 bases, and 8 bases separated the two germline ends. The CDR3 has 12 amino acids. CDR1 is MDHEN and CDR2 is SYDVKM in the germline V gene. CDR3 in DNA: TGTGCCAGCAGGGTACAGGACAATGAGCAGTTCTTC. Its protein product is CASRVQDNEQFF.

The V gene is TRBV28, the J gene TRBJ2-7; 7 bases map to TRBD1. The V gene end was trimmed by 4 bases and the J gene end by 3 bases; junction bases not matched to a gene: 6. The CDR3 length is 14 residues. Germline V gives CDR1 MDHEN, CDR2 SYDVKM. The CDR3 loop reads CASSSLRGHYEQYF. CDR3 coding DNA: TGTGCCAGCAGTTCATTAAGGGGGCACTACGAGCAGTACTTC.

The gene calls are TRBV6-5 and TRBJ2-3; 9 nucleotides match TRBD1. The J segment lost 6 bases and the V segment lost 6 bases, leaving 4 bases of the junction unmatched. Germline-derived CDR1 and CDR2 are MNHEY and SVGAGI. CDR3 size: 13 residues. The CDR3 reads CASSGQGSDTQYF. In DNA form, the CDR3 reads TGTGCCAGCAGCGGACAGGGGAGTGATACGCAGTATTTT.

V gene TRBV28 combines with J gene TRBJ1-2; D gene unclear. Between the trimmed V and J ends, which lost 8 bases and 1 base, there was a span of 14 bases. The CDR3 has 14 amino acids. Per germline, CDR1 MDHEN and CDR2 SYDVKM. In DNA form, the CDR3 reads TGTGCCAGCTCTGGGCAAGCTCTTAACTATGGCTACACCTTC. It specifies CASSGQALNYGYTF.

The genes are TRBV7-9 and TRBJ1-4; D may be TRBD1 (6 bases). V was cut by 2 bases and J by 6 bases, with 10 bases left in between. This CDR3 has 14 residues. Germline loops: CDR1 SEHNR, CDR2 FQNEAQ (reference sequence). The CDR3 region has the DNA TGTGCCAGCAGCTTATCAGGGGTGTATGAAAAACTGTTTTTT. Amino acid sequence: CASSLSGVYEKLFF.

This clone was seen a few times. The V and J genes are TRBV27 and TRBJ2-7, with 11 bases lining up with TRBD1. V lost 5 bases, J lost 1 base, and 10 bases stayed unmatched. The CDR3 sequence is 17 residues long. CDR1 is MNHEY, CDR2 SMNVEV, per germline (reference sequence). This CDR3 reads CASSKLPGQGGSYEQYF. The CDR3 DNA follows: TGTGCCAGCAGTAAACTCCCGGGACAGGGGGGATCCTACGAGCAGTACTTC.

V gene TRBV4-1 combines with J gene TRBJ1-5; D perhaps matches TRBD1 (6 bases). There are 16 residues in the CDR3. Germline CDR1 reads MGHRA; CDR2 reads YSYEKL. V was shortened by 1 base and J by 10 bases, with 20 bases between the two germline ends. CDR3 protein: CASSQVGAGAWGPQHF. In DNA, the CDR3 is TGCGCCAGCAGCCAAGTGGGAGCAGGGGCCTGGGGACCCCAGCATTTT.

The chain couples TRBV5-1 to TRBJ2-1, with 11 nucleotides matching TRBD2. V lost 0 bases and J lost 0; bases outside the gene matches: 8. The germline CDR1 and CDR2 sequences are SGHRS and YFSETQ. The CDR3 has 19 amino acids. Written as DNA, the CDR3 is TGCGCCAGCAGCTTGGGGCGTCTAGCGGGAGGTTCCTCCTACAATGAGCAGTTCTTC. Translated: CASSLGRLAGGSSYNEQFF.

The rearrangement uses TRBV29-1 and TRBJ2-2, with D possibly TRBD1 on 6 matching bases. The CDR3 loop spans 13 amino acids. V dropped 6 bases and J dropped 7 bases, with 15 bases sitting between them. The germline gives CDR1 SQVTM, CDR2 ANQGSEA. The CDR3 sequence: CSVDQQGNGELFF. DNA of the CDR3: TGCAGCGTCGACCAACAGGGAAACGGGGAGCTGTTTTTT.

The chain employs TRBV9 and TRBJ2-3; 8 nucleotides agree with TRBD2. The V gene end was trimmed by 1 base and the J gene end by 4 bases; junction bases not matched to a gene: 5. This CDR3 is built from 15 residues. Germline assignment: CDR1 SGDLS and CDR2 YYNGEE. CDR3 residues: CASSVRAGAPDTQYF. Here the CDR3 DNA reads TGTGCCAGCAGCGTAAGAGCGGGAGCCCCAGATACGCAGTATTTT. The full variable domain, completed using reference TRBV9 and TRBJ2-3, is DSGVTQTPKHLITATGQRVTLRCSPRSGDLSVYWYQQSLDQGLQFLIQYYNGEERAKGNILERFSAQQFPDLHSELNLSSLELGDSALYFCASSVRAGAPDTQYFGPGTRLTVL.

CDR3 bases: TGTGCCAGTACCCAGATTTTGAACACTGAAGCTTTCTTT. Its protein product is CASTQILNTEAFF. J is TRBJ1-1 and V is TRBV19, with D uncertain. The germline gives CDR1 LNHDA, CDR2 SQIVND (reference sequence). V shed 7 bases and J shed 0 bases, with 9 bases lying between them. The CDR3 length is 13 residues.

The chain carries TRBV28 and TRBJ1-3, with 9 bases lining up with TRBD1. The CDR3 is 16 amino acids. With 6 bases clipped from V and 2 bases from J, the junction kept 8 bases outside the gene matches. Germline V lookup: CDR1 MDHEN, CDR2 SYDVKM. The CDR3 DNA follows: TGTGCCAGCAGCGGGACAGGGAAAGGGGCTGGAAACACCATATATTTT. Its protein product is CASSGTGKGAGNTIYF.